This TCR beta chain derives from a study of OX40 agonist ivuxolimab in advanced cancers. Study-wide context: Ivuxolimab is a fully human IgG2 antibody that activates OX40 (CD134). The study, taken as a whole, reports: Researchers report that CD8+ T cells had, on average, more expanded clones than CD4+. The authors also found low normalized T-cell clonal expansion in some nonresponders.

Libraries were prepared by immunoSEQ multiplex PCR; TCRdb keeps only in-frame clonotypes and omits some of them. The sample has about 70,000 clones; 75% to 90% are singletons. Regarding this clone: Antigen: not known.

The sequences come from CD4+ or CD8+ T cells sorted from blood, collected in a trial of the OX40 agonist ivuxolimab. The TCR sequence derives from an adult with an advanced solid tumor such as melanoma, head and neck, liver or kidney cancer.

CDR3 region: CATSRDVGQGEQPQHF. The CDR3 nucleotides are TGTGCCACCAGCAGAGATGTGGGACAGGGGGAGCAGCCCCAGCATTTT. V and J are TRBV15 and TRBJ1-5; the match to TRBD1 covers 11 bases. There are 16 residues in the CDR3. V lost 0 bases to trimming and J lost 7 bases; unmatched junction nucleotides: 5. Germline V lookup: CDR1 LNHNV, CDR2 YYDKDF (reference sequence).